This passage covers 17 T cell receptor beta chains from one sample sequenced in a study of T cell responses to AZD1222 COVID-19 vaccine. Profiled with immunoSEQ multiplex PCR; TCRdb holds only in-frame clones, not every one. The data hold fewer than 120,000 clones, with 94% observed a single time. The material was peripheral blood, obtained 28 days after the second AZD1222 dose. These receptors originate from an adult who received the AZD1222 COVID-19 vaccine.

The rearrangement uses TRBV5-1 and TRBJ2-5; possibly TRBD2 for D (6 bases). Germline CDR1 SGHRS, CDR2 YFSETQ. The ends were cut back, 1 base at V and 5 bases at J, with 12 bases in the middle. The CDR3 spans 14 residues. In nucleotides, the CDR3 is TGCGCCAGCAGCTTGTTGCGGGGATGGGAGACCCAGTACTTC. Its translation is CASSLLRGWETQYF.

The chain has TRBV5-4 and TRBJ1-2, with D possibly being TRBD1 (6 bases). This CDR3 has 16 amino acids. Looked up from germline, CDR1 is SGHNT and CDR2 is YYREEE (reference sequence). V lost 4 bases, J lost 0 bases, and 16 bases lay in between. CDR3: CASSPPGQQANYGYTF. The CDR3 DNA sequence: TGTGCCAGCAGCCCGCCGGGACAACAAGCTAACTATGGCTACACCTTC. The whole variable domain, filled in from reference TRBV5-4 and TRBJ1-2, reads ETGVTQSPTHLIKTRGQQVTLRCSSQSGHNTVSWYQQALGQGPQFIFQYYREEENGRGNFPPRFSGLQFPNYSSELNVNALELDDSALYLCASSPPGQQANYGYTFGSGTRLTVV.

This chain's CDR3 is CSVAAAKNIQYF. The CDR3 DNA sequence: TGCAGCGTTGCCGCTGCCAAAAACATTCAGTACTTC. The rearrangement uses TRBV29-1 and TRBJ2-4; D is ambiguous. In germline, CDR1 is SQVTM, CDR2 ANQGSEA. This CDR3 region has 12 residues. V was trimmed by 4 bases and J by 1 base, leaving 5 bases between them.

This CDR3 is CASSQVGGAVNGYTF. The CDR3 DNA reads as TGTGCCAGCAGCCAAGTAGGTGGGGCGGTAAATGGCTACACCTTC. The rearrangement links TRBV14 to TRBJ1-2, with D perhaps matching TRBD1 (5 bases). V gave up 1 base and J gave up 6 bases, with 15 bases separating them. CDR1 and CDR2 (germline): SGHDN, FVKESK. The CDR3 runs 15 residues.

The rearrangement links TRBV5-1 to TRBJ1-6, with unresolved D. V lost 3 bases and J 5 bases, leaving 12 bases between the germline ends. The germline gives CDR1 SGHRS, CDR2 YFSETQ. This CDR3 is 15 amino acids long. The CDR3 spells CASSYQGGDNSPLHF. As DNA, the CDR3 is TGCGCCAGCAGCTATCAAGGAGGCGATAATTCACCCCTCCACTTT.

V usage is TRBV11-2 and J usage is TRBJ1-2; D gene ambiguous. CDR3 length equals 14 residues. CDR1 SGHAT and CDR2 FQNNGV come from the germline V gene. V was trimmed by 0 bases and J by 4 bases, leaving 9 bases between them. Here the CDR3 reads CASSLEGVVYGYTF. The CDR3 DNA reads as TGTGCCAGCAGCTTAGAGGGAGTCGTCTATGGCTACACCTTC. The full variable domain, with the rest looked up from reference TRBV11-2 and TRBJ1-2, is EAGVAQSPRYKIIEKRQSVAFWCNPISGHATLYWYQQILGQGPKLLIQFQNNGVVDDSQLPKDRFSAERLKGVDSTLKIQPAKLEDSAVYLCASSLEGVVYGYTFGSGTRLTVV.

The rearrangement joins TRBV5-1 to TRBJ1-1; tentatively, D is TRBD1 (5 bases). Per the germline V gene, CDR1 is SGHRS and CDR2 is YFSETQ. The CDR3 covers 14 residues. V was trimmed by 0 bases and J by 4 bases, leaving 10 bases between them. The CDR3 region is CASSLDLGGTEAFF. Written as DNA, the CDR3 is TGCGCCAGCAGCTTGGATTTGGGGGGCACTGAAGCTTTCTTT.

The CDR3 sequence is CASSSGGGSYEQYF. The CDR3 DNA sequence: TGTGCCAGCAGCTCAGGCGGGGGGAGCTACGAGCAGTACTTC. The genes are TRBV5-4 and TRBJ2-7; 8 bases fit TRBD2. Per germline, CDR1 SGHNT and CDR2 YYREEE (reference sequence). Germline trimming cut 3 bases from V and 3 bases from J; bases unmatched to any gene: 5. The CDR3 extends over 14 amino acids. Looking up the rest from reference TRBV5-4 and TRBJ2-7 gives the full variable domain: ETGVTQSPTHLIKTRGQQVTLRCSSQSGHNTVSWYQQALGQGPQFIFQYYREEENGRGNFPPRFSGLQFPNYSSELNVNALELDDSALYLCASSSGGGSYEQYFGPGTRLTVT.

V usage is TRBV5-1 and J usage is TRBJ1-4; D gene unclear. V lost 5 bases, J lost 5 bases, and 19 bases lay in between. Germline V gene lookup returns CDR1 SGHRS and CDR2 YFSETQ. The CDR3 length is 16 residues. CDR3 amino acids: CASRTTPPEPNEKLFF. In DNA form, the CDR3 reads TGCGCCAGCAGAACGACACCTCCCGAACCAAATGAAAAACTGTTTTTT.

The chain links TRBV7-9 to TRBJ1-1, with D perhaps TRBD1 (5 bases). The V end lost 1 base, the J end lost 5 bases, and 8 bases lay between the germline ends. The CDR3 runs to 13 residues. Germline loops: CDR1 SEHNR, CDR2 FQNEAQ (reference sequence). CDR3 in amino acids: CASSLEGETEAFF. The CDR3 region has the DNA TGTGCCAGCAGCTTAGAAGGGGAGACTGAAGCTTTCTTT.

The rearrangement uses TRBV29-1 and TRBJ1-2; TRBD1 agrees at 10 bases. Germline V CDR1 and CDR2: SQVTM, ANQGSEA. V dropped 8 bases and J dropped 7; count of bases not matched to a gene: 7. The CDR3 loop spans 12 amino acids. CDR3 residues: CSTDRGSSGYTF. The CDR3, as DNA: TGCAGCACGGACAGGGGGTCGAGTGGCTACACCTTC. Filled out from reference TRBV29-1 and TRBJ1-2, the complete variable domain reads SAVISQKPSRDICQRGTSLTIQCQVDSQVTMMFWYRQQPGQSLTLIATANQGSEATYESGFVIDKFPISRPNLTFSTLTVSNMSPEDSSIYLCSTDRGSSGYTFGSGTRLTVV.

The chain employs TRBV10-3 and TRBJ1-2; D is perhaps TRBD1 (6 bases). Trimming left V 5 bases short and J 3 bases short, with 16 bases between. The CDR3 runs to 15 residues. Germline V gives CDR1 ENHRY, CDR2 SYGVKD. In nucleotides, the CDR3 is TGTGCCATCAGTCGAGGACAGCCTTCCGACTATGGCTACACCTTC. It yields the protein CAISRGQPSDYGYTF.

CDR3 region: CASSHLIPGQGAYVYGYTF. The DNA for the CDR3 is TGCGCCAGCAGCCATTTAATACCGGGACAGGGGGCGTACGTATATGGCTACACCTTC. The chain links TRBV4-1 to TRBJ1-2, with TRBD1 matching 12 bases. The CDR3 totals 19 residues. With 3 bases clipped from V and 5 bases from J, the junction kept 16 bases outside the gene matches. The germline gives CDR1 MGHRA, CDR2 YSYEKL.

The rearrangement joins TRBV10-2 to TRBJ2-1; 15 positions agree with TRBD2. CDR3 length: 16 amino acids. V shed 6 bases and J 10 bases; nucleotides not matched to a gene: 10. Germline V gene data show CDR1 as WSHSY and CDR2 as SAAADI. Written as DNA, the CDR3 is TGCGCCAGCAGGAGGGGGACTAGCGGGGGGCAGAGGGAGCAGTTCTTC. Its translation: CASRRGTSGGQREQFF.

The chain joins TRBV3-1 (or the pseudogene TRBV3-2) to TRBJ1-4; TRBD1 matches at 8 bases. J gave up 8 bases and V 7 bases, and 15 bases lay outside the gene matches. CDR1 LGHDT and CDR2 YNNKEL come from the germline V gene (reference sequence). The CDR3 loop spans 16 amino acids. The CDR3 reads CASTPHQAGGEEKLFF. The CDR3 DNA reads as TGTGCCAGCACCCCGCACCAGGCAGGGGGCGAAGAAAAACTGTTTTTT.

V and J are TRBV7-2 and TRBJ2-7; 12 bases align to TRBD2. Germline CDR1 reads SGHTA; CDR2 reads FQGNSA. The junction had 3 bases not matched to a gene; V was cut back by 2 bases and J by 4 bases. This CDR3 contains 15 residues. CDR3 in DNA: TGTGCCAGCAGCTTACCGGGACTAGCGGGTTACGAGCAGTACTTC. This encodes CASSLPGLAGYEQYF.

The chain combines TRBV7-6 with TRBJ2-1; the D call may be TRBD1 or TRBD2 (5 bases each). Germline V gives CDR1 SGHVS, CDR2 FNYEAQ. The ends were cut back, 5 bases at V and 0 bases at J, with 11 bases in the middle. There are 15 residues in the CDR3. CDR3 sequence: CASSPGPSSYNEQFF. Written as DNA, the CDR3 is TGTGCCAGCAGCCCGGGGCCTAGCTCCTACAATGAGCAGTTCTTC.